The 5 T cell receptor beta chains below were found in one sample sequenced in a study of CD8+ T cells in alopecia areata. Treatment in this sample: oral pan-JAK inhibitor, 5-10 mg twice daily. Sequencing templates came from extracted RNA that was reverse transcribed into cDNA. The method was immunoSEQ multiplex PCR; TCRdb's version includes in-frame clones alone and lacks a portion of them. Here the sample spans about 120,000 clones, more than 45% being singletons. Source: CD4+ T cells sorted from blood, taken at week 4, from a patient treated with tofacitinib. These receptors all stem from a human donor with alopecia areata.

The V call is TRBV5-1, the J call TRBJ2-1; 7 bases map to TRBD1. V trimming: 0 bases; J trimming: 4 bases; junction bases outside the gene matches: 1. There are 14 residues in the CDR3. The germline V gene has CDR1 SGHRS and CDR2 YFSETQ. This CDR3 reads CASSLGQGYNEQFF. The CDR3 coding sequence is TGCGCCAGCAGCTTGGGACAGGGTTACAATGAGCAGTTCTTC.

The V gene is TRBV5-1, the J gene TRBJ2-2; the match to TRBD2 covers 13 bases. V shed 4 bases and J 3 bases; nucleotides not matched to a gene: 9. The CDR3 has 18 amino acids. Germline V gene lookup returns CDR1 SGHRS and CDR2 YFSETQ. CDR3 residues: CASSGGLAGPQDTGELFF. CDR3 sequence (DNA): TGCGCCAGCAGCGGGGGACTAGCGGGACCCCAGGACACCGGGGAGCTGTTTTTT.

The genes are TRBV29-1 and TRBJ1-5; D uncertain. The CDR3 length is 13 residues. V was pared by 3 bases and J by 4 bases, with 10 bases between. Germline V gene lookup returns CDR1 SQVTM and CDR2 ANQGSEA. DNA for the CDR3: TGCAGCGTTGAGGTGACCGAAAATCAGCCCCAGCATTTT. Its protein product is CSVEVTENQPQHF. Looking up the rest from reference TRBV29-1 and TRBJ1-5 gives the full variable domain: SAVISQKPSRDICQRGTSLTIQCQVDSQVTMMFWYRQQPGQSLTLIATANQGSEATYESGFVIDKFPISRPNLTFSTLTVSNMSPEDSSIYLCSVEVTENQPQHFGDGTRLSIL.

The J gene is TRBJ1-1, the V gene TRBV29-1; D remains ambiguous. CDR3 size: 11 residues. Per the germline V gene, CDR1 is SQVTM and CDR2 is ANQGSEA. The V and J ends lost 3 bases and 1 base respectively, with 3 bases between them. The CDR3 here is CSVEANTEAFF. CDR3 nucleotide sequence: TGCAGCGTTGAGGCGAACACTGAAGCTTTCTTT.

The genes are TRBV6-6 and TRBJ2-7; 8 bases agree with TRBD2. Trimming cost V 0 bases and J 2 bases; bases outside gene matches: 6. This CDR3 is built from 16 residues. The germline V gene has CDR1 MNHNY and CDR2 SVGAGI (reference sequence). CDR3 nucleotides: TGTGCCAGCAGTTACTCGAGCGGGGGTGGTACCTACGAGCAGTACTTC. Amino acids: CASSYSSGGGTYEQYF.